This T cell receptor beta chain was captured in a study of CD8 T cells in Susac syndrome. RNA amounts of about 0.5 to 1 ug underwent reverse transcription with random hexamers. An immunoSEQ multiplex PCR generated amplified TCR beta CDR3 products spanning 54 Vbeta and 13 Jbeta. TCRdb reprocessed the immunoSEQ multiplex PCR reads via MiXCR and lists one record per CDR3 protein. The sample lists hundreds of thousands of distinct CDR3 sequences, about 96% occurring once. The V gene's germline CDR1 is MGHDK and CDR2 SYGVNS. The CDR3 runs 13 residues. The trim removed 6 bases at V and 7 bases at J, leaving 9 bases unmatched. CD8+ and CD4+ T cells from blood underwent TCR beta sequencing, which was carried out in a high-throughput format. The patients serving as multiple sclerosis controls were treatment-naive. They had stable or active relapsing-remitting disease and fulfilled revised McDonald criteria. CD8+ and CD4+ T cells were negatively isolated; TEMRA cells were FACS-enriched.

This chain uses TRBV25-1 with TRBJ2-7; TRBD1 aligns across 7 bases. Sequenced input: CD4+ T cells from PBMCs. The TCR was taken from a human donor with multiple sclerosis. CDR3: CASRITGVGEQYF. CDR3 nucleotide sequence: TGTGCCAGCAGGATCACAGGGGTGGGGGAGCAGTACTTC.